This TCR beta chain was retrieved from a study of shared clonotypes between healthy human individuals. Study-wide background: CD4 naive and memory got three plates each, CD8 naive two, CD8 memory one.

CDR1 and CDR2 from the germline V gene are PRHDT and FYEKMQ (reference sequence). This CDR3 contains 16 residues. The ends lost 3 bases at V and 5 bases at J; junction bases unmatched: 8. CD45RO-negative cells were positively selected for CCR7, leaving out terminally differentiated effector memory CD45RA+ cells. Generated by immunoSEQ multiplex PCR, the TCRdb table keeps only in-frame clones and is missing some. In the table there are hundreds of thousands of clones, nearly 98% of which are singletons. On this clone itself: Its specificity is not known.

Overall study findings and caveats: In having few donors, the study represented limited genetic and exposure-history diversity.

This clonotype originated in a man aged 30 to 39 in good health. Sequences were obtained from naive CD8+ T cells sorted from blood. V and J are TRBV13 and TRBJ2-1; 9 nucleotides align to TRBD1. CDR3 bases: TGTGCCAGCAGCTTGGGACAGGGAGGATATCACAATGAGCAGTTCTTC. This encodes CASSLGQGGYHNEQFF.